The 13 T cell receptor beta chains presented below share a single source sample, sequenced in a study of cytomegalovirus exposure and HLA in healthy donors (dated by TCRdb to the late 2010s). Library preparation used the immunoSEQ multiplex PCR assay. A mixture of 60 forward primers for TCR Vbeta segments and 13 reverse primers for TCR Jbeta segments was used in the multiplex PCR. In its TCRdb copy, this immuneACCESS table keeps in-frame sequences only and misses some clones. Where compared with another copy, unresolved V genes explain less than half of these, and the others have no known cause. The sample has around 100,000 clones on record, about 79% of them singletons. Around 2.5% of the sample is in the top ten clones. The material sequenced was PBMCs. Source of these receptors: a man between 45 and 60 years old in good health and CMV-seropositive.

V and J are TRBV5-6 and TRBJ2-6; 9 bases line up with TRBD2. V lost 1 base and J lost 0; bases outside the gene matches: 2. The CDR3 consists of 17 residues. From germline, CDR1 is SGHDT and CDR2 YYEEEE. Here the CDR3 reads CASSLYSGGSGANVLTF. The DNA for the CDR3 is TGTGCCAGCAGCTTGTATAGCGGGGGCTCTGGGGCCAACGTCCTGACTTTC.

This clone was picked up a small number of times. V usage is TRBV19 and J usage is TRBJ2-7; 9 nucleotides line up with TRBD1. V dropped 5 bases and J dropped 2; count of bases not matched to a gene: 4. CDR1 LNHDA and CDR2 SQIVND come from the germline V gene (reference sequence). The CDR3 length is 14 residues. Written as DNA, the CDR3 is TGTGCCAGTAGTGCTGGACAGGGGCCCTACGAGCAGTACTTC. It yields the protein CASSAGQGPYEQYF.

V gene TRBV5-6 combines with J gene TRBJ1-4; 9 bases fit TRBD1. Germline loops: CDR1 SGHDT, CDR2 YYEEEE. The CDR3 sequence is 16 residues long. After removal of 0 bases from V and 5 bases from J, the junction contained 5 bases not matched to a gene. This CDR3 reads CASSLARTGENEKLFF. The DNA for the CDR3 is TGTGCCAGCAGCTTGGCAAGGACAGGGGAGAATGAAAAACTGTTTTTT.

This chain uses TRBV5-4 with TRBJ1-6; 7 positions match TRBD1. The CDR3 runs 16 residues. Germline V gene lookup returns CDR1 SGHNT and CDR2 YYREEE (reference sequence). Germline trimming cut 4 bases from V and 6 bases from J; bases unmatched to any gene: 10. CDR3 loop: CASSISLGTANSPLHF. For the CDR3, the DNA is TGTGCCAGCAGCATATCCCTCGGGACAGCTAATTCACCCCTCCACTTT. Complete variable domain (other parts from reference TRBV5-4 and TRBJ1-6): ETGVTQSPTHLIKTRGQQVTLRCSSQSGHNTVSWYQQALGQGPQFIFQYYREEENGRGNFPPRFSGLQFPNYSSELNVNALELDDSALYLCASSISLGTANSPLHFGNGTRLTVT.

The CDR3 coding sequence is TGTGCCAGCATAGAAAGCGGGACTCTCAAGCAGTACTTC. This translates into CASIESGTLKQYF. The chain links TRBV6-1 to TRBJ2-7, with 7 bases fitting TRBD2. The CDR3 is 13 amino acids. Germline V gene lookup returns CDR1 MNHNS and CDR2 SASEGT. The trim removed 7 bases at V and 8 bases at J, leaving 11 bases unmatched.

This rearrangement joins TRBV5-1 to TRBJ1-3, with 8 bases that match TRBD1. CDR1 and CDR2 from the germline V gene are SGHRS and YFSETQ. V dropped 0 bases and J dropped 3; count of bases not matched to a gene: 5. The CDR3 consists of 16 residues. The CDR3 coding sequence is TGCGCCAGCAGCTTGGATGGACAGGGCTTTGGAAACACCATATATTTT. Its translation is CASSLDGQGFGNTIYF.

The genes are TRBV6-1 and TRBJ2-4; 8 bases map to TRBD1. There are 15 residues in the CDR3. J lost 8 bases, V lost 1 base, and 7 bases had no gene match. Germline lookup yields CDR1 MNHNS and CDR2 SASEGT. The DNA of the CDR3 is TGTGCCAGCAGTGAAGGCGGAGGCAGGGGGCACATTCAGTACTTC. Translating gives CASSEGGGRGHIQYF.

The chain employs TRBV5-6 and TRBJ1-1; 10 bases are shared with TRBD1. The CDR3 is made up of 16 amino acids. The germline V gene encodes CDR1 SGHDT and CDR2 YYEEEE. Losses at the gene ends were 2 bases for V and 1 base for J; bases not matched to a gene: 5. The CDR3 coding sequence is TGTGCCAGCAGCTTTGGGACAGGGGCAGCGAACACTGAAGCTTTCTTT. It yields the protein CASSFGTGAANTEAFF.

This chain uses TRBV6-5 with TRBJ2-1; 12 positions match TRBD2. J was trimmed by 10 bases and V by 5 bases; bases with no gene match: 9. The CDR3 consists of 15 residues. Germline V gene lookup returns CDR1 MNHEY and CDR2 SVGAGI. This chain's CDR3 is CASSPSSGRAREQFF. CDR3 nucleotide sequence: TGTGCCAGCAGTCCTTCTAGCGGGAGGGCTCGGGAGCAGTTCTTC.

Only a few counts were recorded for this clone. This sequence joins TRBV5-1 and TRBJ2-2; 7 nucleotides match TRBD2. The CDR3 contains 16 residues. Germline assignment: CDR1 SGHRS and CDR2 YFSETQ. V dropped 0 bases and J dropped 3; count of bases not matched to a gene: 5. The CDR3 here is CASSLDGRQDTGELFF. CDR3 DNA: TGCGCCAGCAGCTTGGACGGGAGGCAAGACACCGGGGAGCTGTTTTTT.

A few counts support this clone. The chain links TRBV5-8 to TRBJ2-7; D remains ambiguous. With 4 bases removed from V and 4 bases from J, the gap between germline ends came to 9 bases. CDR1 and CDR2 from the germline V gene are SGHTS and YDEGEE. This CDR3 region has 12 residues. CDR3 sequence: CASSQILYEQYF. The CDR3 region has the DNA TGTGCCAGCAGCCAGATCCTTTACGAGCAGTACTTC.

This chain connects TRBV15 to TRBJ1-1; no definite D call. This CDR3 is 15 amino acids long. Per the germline V gene, CDR1 is LNHNV and CDR2 is YYDKDF (reference sequence). The ends were cut back, 0 bases at V and 5 bases at J, with 13 bases in the middle. CDR3 DNA: TGTGCCACCAGCAGAGACCCGGGTGTGGGTACTGAAGCTTTCTTT. It yields the protein CATSRDPGVGTEAFF.

V is TRBV15 and J is TRBJ2-4, with 8 positions matching TRBD2. Germline CDR1 reads LNHNV; CDR2 reads YYDKDF (reference sequence). The V segment lost 1 base and the J segment 4 bases; nucleotides outside the gene matches: 9. The CDR3 sequence is 17 residues long. CDR3 sequence: CATSRGIAGSGKNIQYF. CDR3 nucleotides: TGTGCCACCAGCAGAGGTATAGCGGGATCAGGAAAAAACATTCAGTACTTC.